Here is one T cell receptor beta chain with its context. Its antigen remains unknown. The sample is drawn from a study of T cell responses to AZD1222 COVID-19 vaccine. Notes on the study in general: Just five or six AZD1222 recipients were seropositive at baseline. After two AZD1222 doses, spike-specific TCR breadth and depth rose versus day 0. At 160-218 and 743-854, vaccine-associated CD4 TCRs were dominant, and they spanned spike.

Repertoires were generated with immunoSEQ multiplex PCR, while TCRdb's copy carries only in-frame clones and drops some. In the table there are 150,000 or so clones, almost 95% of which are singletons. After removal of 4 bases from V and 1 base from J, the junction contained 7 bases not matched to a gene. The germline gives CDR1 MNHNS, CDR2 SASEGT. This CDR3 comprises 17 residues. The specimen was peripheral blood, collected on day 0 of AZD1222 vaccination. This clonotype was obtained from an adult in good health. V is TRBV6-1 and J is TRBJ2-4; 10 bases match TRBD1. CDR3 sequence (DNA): TGTGCCAGCAGTGCACAACCGGGACAGGGGGCCAAAAACATTCAGTACTTC. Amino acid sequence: CASSAQPGQGAKNIQYF.